Shown below are 22 T cell receptor beta chains from a single sample sequenced in a study of T cell responses to AZD1222 COVID-19 vaccine. Generated by immunoSEQ multiplex PCR, the TCRdb table keeps only in-frame clones and is missing some. This table has 65,000 to 95,000 clones, just over 90% appearing once. The starting material was peripheral blood, obtained on day 0 of MenACWY control vaccination. The source of these receptors is an adult in good health.

The chain couples TRBV19 to TRBJ2-1; 12 bases match TRBD2. The germline V gene has CDR1 LNHDA and CDR2 SQIVND (reference sequence). V trimming: 5 bases; J trimming: 4 bases; junction bases outside the gene matches: 6. This CDR3 is built from 16 residues. CDR3: CASSDPGTSGYNEQFF. The CDR3 DNA sequence: TGTGCCAGTAGTGACCCCGGGACTAGCGGGTACAATGAGCAGTTCTTC.

J is TRBJ2-1 and V is TRBV19; TRBD2 matches at 11 bases. The CDR3 covers 16 residues. V was pared by 3 bases and J by 4 bases, with 5 bases of the junction left unmatched. Germline V gene data show CDR1 as LNHDA and CDR2 as SQIVND (reference sequence). In DNA, the CDR3 is TGTGCCAGTAGTATTCGTTCTAGCGGGGGGTACAATGAGCAGTTCTTC. Its protein is CASSIRSSGGYNEQFF.

This chain connects TRBV28 to TRBJ2-7, with TRBD2 identical over 13 bases. The CDR3 length is 15 residues. CDR1 is MDHEN, CDR2 SYDVKM, per germline. The V segment lost 3 bases and the J segment 4 bases; nucleotides outside the gene matches: 3. CDR3 protein: CASSFPTSGRYEQYF. CDR3 DNA sequence: TGTGCCAGCAGTTTTCCGACTAGCGGGAGGTACGAGCAGTACTTC.

The chain carries TRBV10-3 and TRBJ1-2, with D possibly TRBD1 on 5 matching bases. The germline V gene has CDR1 ENHRY and CDR2 SYGVKD. This CDR3 is 15 amino acids long. Trimming removed 0 bases at V and 4 bases at J, with 12 bases between. CDR3 nucleotide sequence: TGTGCCATCAGTGAGTCCGACAGCCCTGGCTATGGCTACACCTTC. It translates to CAISESDSPGYGYTF.

This chain uses TRBV2 with TRBJ2-5; 11 bases are shared with TRBD2. The J segment lost 10 bases and the V segment lost 3 bases, leaving 7 bases of the junction unmatched. Germline CDR1 reads SNHLY; CDR2 reads FYNNEI. The CDR3 runs to 14 residues. CDR3 protein: CASSEGLAAAHQYF. The CDR3 region has the DNA TGTGCCAGCAGTGAGGGACTAGCGGCGGCCCACCAGTACTTC.

The V call is TRBV4-3, the J call TRBJ2-1; 7 nucleotides align to TRBD1. The CDR3 totals 16 residues. Germline loops: CDR1 LGHNA, CDR2 YSLEER. V lost 0 bases, J lost 8 bases, and 10 bases stayed unmatched. CDR3 in amino acids: CASSQDLGQWAYEQFF. The DNA for the CDR3 is TGCGCCAGCAGCCAAGATCTGGGACAGTGGGCCTATGAGCAGTTCTTC.

V usage is TRBV28 and J usage is TRBJ2-2; unclear D gene. Germline values: CDR1 MDHEN, CDR2 SYDVKM. CDR3 length: 14 residues. Trimming took 1 base from V and 2 from J, leaving 5 bases between them. The DNA for the CDR3 is TGTGCCAGCAGTTTATCCGGCAACACCGGGGAGCTGTTTTTT. It translates to CASSLSGNTGELFF.

The CDR3 region is CASRETTGFQSYEQYF. The CDR3 region has the DNA TGTGCCAGCAGGGAAACGACAGGGTTTCAGTCCTACGAGCAGTACTTC. V and J are TRBV6-1 and TRBJ2-7; 7 bases are shared with TRBD1. After removal of 6 bases from V and 1 base from J, the junction contained 12 bases not matched to a gene. Germline V gene data show CDR1 as MNHNS and CDR2 as SASEGT. The CDR3 has 16 residues.

V usage is TRBV7-8 and J usage is TRBJ2-7; D is ambiguous. The CDR3 runs to 13 residues. From germline, CDR1 is SGHVS and CDR2 FQNEAQ. Trimming pared 0 bases from V and 3 bases from J, leaving 6 bases between. The CDR3, as DNA: TGTGCCAGCAGCTTAGCGCGTAGCTACGAGCAGTACTTC. Translated: CASSLARSYEQYF.

By frequency in the sample, this clone is medium-sized. The chain carries TRBV19 and TRBJ2-7; 7 bases align to TRBD2. Germline V lookup: CDR1 LNHDA, CDR2 SQIVND (reference sequence). The CDR3 has 13 amino acids. With 8 bases clipped from V and 2 bases from J, the junction kept 6 bases outside the gene matches. CDR3 in amino acids: CASRGGNPYEQYF. CDR3 nucleotide sequence: TGTGCCAGTCGGGGAGGGAACCCCTACGAGCAGTACTTC.

CDR3 protein: CASSLARGINSNQPQHF. In nucleotides, the CDR3 is TGTGCCAGCAGCTTGGCCAGGGGAATCAATAGCAATCAGCCCCAGCATTTT. The rearrangement joins TRBV5-6 to TRBJ1-5, with a weak D call TRBD1 (6 bases). This CDR3 has 17 residues. Trimming removed 0 bases at V and 0 bases at J, with 13 bases between. Germline CDR1 and CDR2: SGHDT and YYEEEE.

The chain carries TRBV3-1 (or the pseudogene TRBV3-2) and TRBJ1-1, with D possibly being TRBD1 (5 bases). V lost 7 bases and J lost 4, with 19 bases in between. Germline V lookup: CDR1 LGHDT, CDR2 YNNKEL (reference sequence). This CDR3 comprises 15 residues. The CDR3, as DNA: TGTGCCAGCACATCTGGAGGGGTTCTAGGCACTGAAGCTTTCTTT. This encodes CASTSGGVLGTEAFF.

The chain has TRBV29-1 and TRBJ1-2; D might be TRBD1 (6 bases). CDR1 and CDR2 (germline): SQVTM, ANQGSEA. The V end lost 7 bases, the J end lost 4 bases, and 19 bases lay between the germline ends. CDR3 size: 14 residues. The CDR3 loop reads CSAKQGVGSYGYTF. The CDR3 DNA is TGCAGCGCTAAACAGGGAGTAGGCTCCTATGGCTACACCTTC.

V and J are TRBV29-1 and TRBJ1-5; 11 nucleotides agree with TRBD1. Trimming took 3 bases from V and 7 from J; bases not matched to a gene: 11. Per the germline V gene, CDR1 is SQVTM and CDR2 is ANQGSEA. The CDR3 has 16 amino acids. The CDR3 bases are TGCAGCGTTGATGCCCCCAGGGACAGGGGGGACCAGCCCCAGCATTTT. Amino acid sequence: CSVDAPRDRGDQPQHF.

The chain employs TRBV5-1 and TRBJ2-7; D might be TRBD1 (6 bases). The CDR3 sequence is 14 residues long. Trimming cost V 7 bases and J 3 bases, with 17 bases left between them. The germline V gene has CDR1 SGHRS and CDR2 YFSETQ. The CDR3 bases are TGCGCCAGCGCCGAGACAGGAATAATCTACGAGCAGTACTTC. Translating it yields CASAETGIIYEQYF.

The chain has TRBV7-8 and TRBJ2-2; 15 bases fit TRBD2. V was clipped by 1 base and J by 6 bases; unmatched bases: 6. Germline CDR1 is SGHVS and CDR2 is FQNEAQ. The CDR3 extends over 18 amino acids. The CDR3 loop is CASSLGTSGGASAGELFF. The CDR3 DNA is TGTGCCAGCAGCTTAGGGACTAGCGGGGGGGCTTCGGCCGGGGAGCTGTTTTTT.

The chain couples TRBV5-1 to TRBJ2-7; no clear D. V was trimmed by 0 bases and J by 6 bases, leaving 13 bases between them. The CDR3 runs 14 residues. The germline CDR1 and CDR2 sequences are SGHRS and YFSETQ. This chain's CDR3 is CASSLDGTSVEQYF. For the CDR3, the DNA is TGCGCCAGCAGCTTGGACGGCACCTCTGTCGAGCAGTACTTC.

The genes are TRBV7-8 and TRBJ1-2, with 8 bases aligning to TRBD1. Per germline, CDR1 SGHVS and CDR2 FQNEAQ. There are 14 residues in the CDR3. Trimming removed 5 bases from V and 4 bases from J; junction bases left unmatched: 6. CDR3 in DNA: TGTGCCAGCAGCAAGACAGGGGAGAGCTATGGCTACACCTTC. This encodes CASSKTGESYGYTF.

The rearrangement uses TRBV3-1 (or the pseudogene TRBV3-2) and TRBJ1-4; D not certain. V was pared by 4 bases and J by 8 bases, with 11 bases between. CDR1 is LGHDT and CDR2 is YNNKEL in the germline V gene (reference sequence). CDR3 length: 13 residues. For the CDR3, the DNA is TGTGCCAGCAGCCCCACAGCGGGGGAAAAACTGTTTTTT. Translated, it gives CASSPTAGEKLFF.

V gene TRBV5-8 combines with J gene TRBJ1-1; the D is unclear. With 2 bases removed from V and 4 bases from J, the gap between germline ends came to 9 bases. The CDR3 contains 13 residues. CDR1 is SGHTS, CDR2 YDEGEE, per germline. CDR3 region: CASSLNRGTEAFF. CDR3 bases: TGTGCCAGCAGCTTAAACCGGGGCACTGAAGCTTTCTTT.

The sample holds one count of this clone. The CDR3, as DNA: TGTGCCTCAAGTGGGCGGGAGGTCACAGATACGCAGTATTTT. This gives the protein CASSGREVTDTQYF. The chain uses TRBV24-1 and TRBJ2-3; 8 bases map to TRBD2. The CDR3 is 14 amino acids. Unmatched junction bases numbered 9, after V lost 12 bases and J lost 2 bases. Germline CDR1 reads KGHDR; CDR2 reads SFDVKD.

The chain is built from TRBV29-1 and TRBJ1-2; TRBD1 matches at 9 bases. The CDR3 is made up of 15 amino acids. CDR1 is SQVTM and CDR2 is ANQGSEA in the germline V gene. V shed 5 bases and J 2 bases; nucleotides not matched to a gene: 9. This CDR3 is CSVRLTGGTNYGYTF. Written as DNA, the CDR3 is TGCAGCGTTCGCCTGACAGGGGGTACGAACTATGGCTACACCTTC.